What follows are 24 T cell receptor beta chains derived from one specimen sequenced in a study of cytomegalovirus exposure and HLA in healthy donors (dated by TCRdb to 2016 to 2017). Libraries were constructed by the immunoSEQ multiplex PCR assay. A mixture of 60 forward primers for TCR Vbeta segments and 13 reverse primers for TCR Jbeta segments was used in the multiplex PCR. TCRdb holds this immuneACCESS table with in-frame rearrangements only. Some clones are missing; in checked studies, unresolved V genes explain under half, and the rest has no known cause. This sample's table lists more than 200,000 clones. Under 1% of the sample goes to the ten largest clones. The sample comprised PBMCs. Receptors were obtained from a woman younger than 45 in good health and CMV-seropositive.

V and J are TRBV25-1 and TRBJ1-2, with 11 bases matching TRBD1. With 4 bases clipped from V and 4 bases from J, the junction kept 5 bases outside the gene matches. The CDR3 is 15 residues long. Per germline, CDR1 MGHDK and CDR2 SYGVNS. CDR3 loop: CASSGPGQGVYGYTF. The CDR3 DNA reads as TGTGCCAGCAGTGGACCGGGACAGGGGGTCTATGGCTACACCTTC.

CDR3: CASSLSGGNYGYTF. CDR3 sequence (DNA): TGCGCCAGCAGCTTGAGTGGCGGGAACTATGGCTACACCTTC. The J gene is TRBJ1-2, the V gene TRBV5-1; no firm D call. In germline, CDR1 is SGHRS, CDR2 YFSETQ. Trimming took 1 base from V and 2 from J, leaving 9 bases between them. This CDR3 comprises 14 residues.

The chain has TRBV4-3 and TRBJ2-7, with 7 bases that match TRBD1. The CDR3 has 14 amino acids. Looked up from germline, CDR1 is LGHNA and CDR2 is YSLEER. J lost 0 bases, V lost 4 bases, and 3 bases had no gene match. This chain's CDR3 is CASSRDRNSYEQYF. The CDR3 nucleotides are TGCGCCAGCAGCCGGGACAGAAACTCCTACGAGCAGTACTTC.

V gene TRBV10-2 combines with J gene TRBJ1-6; D perhaps matches TRBD1 (5 bases). Trimming removed 4 bases from V and 6 bases from J, with 10 bases in between. The CDR3 contains 14 residues. The germline V gene has CDR1 WSHSY and CDR2 SAAADI. CDR3 loop: CASSARQGNSPLHF. As DNA, the CDR3 is TGCGCCAGCAGTGCACGGCAGGGTAATTCACCCCTCCACTTT.

This rearrangement joins TRBV5-4 to TRBJ2-3; TRBD2 is a possible D gene (5 bases). V was pared by 2 bases and J by 2 bases, with 15 bases between. Germline V CDR1 and CDR2: SGHNT, YYREEE (reference sequence). The CDR3 sequence is 16 residues long. Here the CDR3 DNA reads TGTGCCAGCAGCTTCGAGCGGAGCCTCCTCACAGATACGCAGTATTTT. It translates to CASSFERSLLTDTQYF.

The CDR3 coding sequence is TGTGCCTGGAGTTTAGAGACAGGGGGCTTTAGCGAGCAGTACTTC. Amino acid sequence: CAWSLETGGFSEQYF. The rearrangement uses TRBV30 and TRBJ2-7; 10 bases match TRBD1. V shed 2 bases and J 6 bases; nucleotides not matched to a gene: 10. The V gene's germline CDR1 is GTSNPN and CDR2 SVGIG (reference sequence). CDR3 length equals 15 residues.

This chain uses TRBV11-3 with TRBJ2-1; 15 positions agree with TRBD2. The CDR3 length is 17 residues. Germline CDR1 and CDR2: SGHNT and YENEEA. With V trimmed by 5 bases and J by 4 bases, 6 bases remained unmatched. CDR3 in DNA: TGTGCCAGCAGCCTGTTAGGGACTAGCGGGAGGTACAATGAGCAGTTCTTC. It specifies CASSLLGTSGRYNEQFF.

This chain connects TRBV18 to TRBJ1-2; weak D call: TRBD1 (5 bases). The CDR3 runs 14 residues. Germline V gives CDR1 KGHSH, CDR2 LQKENI. Trimming pared 3 bases from V and 1 base from J, leaving 9 bases between. Here the CDR3 reads CASSPQGLNYGYTF. The CDR3 nucleotides read TGTGCCAGCTCACCGCAGGGACTTAACTATGGCTACACCTTC.

The rearrangement joins TRBV29-1 to TRBJ2-1; 10 bases line up with TRBD1. Germline CDR1 SQVTM, CDR2 ANQGSEA. The CDR3 is 14 amino acids. After removal of 6 bases from V and 5 bases from J, the junction contained 7 bases not matched to a gene. The CDR3 loop is CSVATGGVDNEQFF. CDR3 DNA: TGCAGCGTCGCGACAGGGGGCGTTGACAATGAGCAGTTCTTC.

The chain couples TRBV20-1 to TRBJ2-7, with no clear D. This CDR3 has 11 residues. CDR1 DFQATT and CDR2 SNEGSKA come from the germline V gene (reference sequence). V lost 6 bases, J lost 1 base, and 7 bases lay in between. CDR3 nucleotides: TGCAGTGCGTACAGTTCCTACGAGCAGTACTTC. It is translated as CSAYSSYEQYF.

The chain employs TRBV10-2 and TRBJ2-7; D is uncertain. The CDR3 contains 11 residues. V was pared by 5 bases and J by 6 bases, with 8 bases between. CDR1 and CDR2 (germline): WSHSY, SAAADI. CDR3 sequence (DNA): TGCGCCAGCAGTAAAAGTAGCGAGCAGTACTTC. Its protein product is CASSKSSEQYF.

For the CDR3, the DNA is TGCAGCGTTGAACTCAGGGAGGCGCGAGGGACTGAAGCTTTCTTT. Protein sequence: CSVELREARGTEAFF. This chain links TRBV29-1 with TRBJ1-1; tentatively, D is TRBD1 (5 bases). Per germline, CDR1 SQVTM and CDR2 ANQGSEA. The CDR3 runs to 15 residues. Between the trimmed V and J ends, which lost 2 bases and 5 bases, there was a span of 18 bases.

The chain is built from TRBV11-2 and TRBJ2-3; 7 bases are a match to TRBD2. This CDR3 has 13 residues. V was clipped by 1 base and J by 8 bases; unmatched bases: 3. Germline CDR1 is SGHAT and CDR2 is FQNNGV. The CDR3 DNA reads TGTGCCAGCAGCTTAGTGGGAGGGAGTACGCAGTATTTT. Translated, it gives CASSLVGGSTQYF.

J is TRBJ1-1 and V is TRBV29-1; D is perhaps TRBD1 (5 bases). The V gene's germline CDR1 is SQVTM and CDR2 ANQGSEA. The length of the CDR3 is 12 residues. V dropped 4 bases and J dropped 5 bases, with 11 bases sitting between them. The CDR3 loop reads CSVARGWTEAFF. The CDR3 bases are TGCAGCGTTGCAAGGGGATGGACTGAAGCTTTCTTT. Supplemented by reference TRBV29-1 and TRBJ1-1, the full variable domain reads SAVISQKPSRDICQRGTSLTIQCQVDSQVTMMFWYRQQPGQSLTLIATANQGSEATYESGFVIDKFPISRPNLTFSTLTVSNMSPEDSSIYLCSVARGWTEAFFGQGTRLTVV.

The J gene is TRBJ2-7, the V gene TRBV28; D unclear. This CDR3 contains 14 residues. Per germline, CDR1 MDHEN and CDR2 SYDVKM. Trimming took off 3 bases at V and 3 bases at J, with 12 bases between the two ends. The DNA for the CDR3 is TGTGCCAGCAGTTTCCTAGTATCGGGCTACGAGCAGTACTTC. Protein sequence: CASSFLVSGYEQYF.

The V and J genes are TRBV5-1 and TRBJ1-5; D is unclear. The CDR3 extends over 14 amino acids. Trimming left V 1 base short and J 6 bases short, with 11 bases between. Germline assignment: CDR1 SGHRS and CDR2 YFSETQ. In DNA form, the CDR3 reads TGCGCCAGCAGCTTGCTTCCGGGTCCTCAGCCCCAGCATTTT. Residues: CASSLLPGPQPQHF.

This chain joins TRBV9 and TRBJ2-1; D is perhaps TRBD1 (6 bases). The germline gives CDR1 SGDLS, CDR2 YYNGEE. The V end was cut by 3 bases, the J end by 0 bases, with 10 bases between. This CDR3 contains 15 residues. CDR3 residues: CASSEETGSYNEQFF. The CDR3 DNA sequence: TGTGCCAGCAGCGAGGAGACAGGCTCCTACAATGAGCAGTTCTTC.

The J gene is TRBJ2-5, the V gene TRBV5-1; 8 bases line up with TRBD1. CDR1 and CDR2 from the germline V gene are SGHRS and YFSETQ. The ends lost 0 bases at V and 2 bases at J; junction bases unmatched: 6. CDR3 size: 16 residues. CDR3 residues: CASSLGQGTPQETQYF. The CDR3 bases are TGCGCCAGCAGCTTGGGACAGGGGACACCTCAAGAGACCCAGTACTTC.

The rearrangement joins TRBV6-1 to TRBJ1-5; 7 bases match TRBD1. Germline V gene sequence: CDR1 MNHNS, CDR2 SASEGT. The ends lost 6 bases at V and 5 bases at J; junction bases unmatched: 10. The CDR3 is made up of 15 amino acids. The CDR3 reads CASSLAGDSYQPQHF. DNA for the CDR3: TGTGCCAGCAGCCTTGCTGGGGACAGCTATCAGCCCCAGCATTTT.

V gene TRBV4-1 combines with J gene TRBJ2-1, with no clear D. The CDR3 loop spans 17 amino acids. The germline gives CDR1 MGHRA, CDR2 YSYEKL. Trimming stripped 1 base from V and 5 bases from J, with 18 bases between. The DNA of the CDR3 is TGCGCCAGCAGCCAAGGCGTCTTAATCCGTCCTCACAATGAGCAGTTCTTC. Protein sequence: CASSQGVLIRPHNEQFF.

V and J are TRBV28 and TRBJ1-5; D might be TRBD1 (6 bases). Trimming took 11 bases from V and 3 from J, leaving 14 bases between them. The germline V gene has CDR1 MDHEN and CDR2 SYDVKM. The CDR3 has 13 amino acids. CDR3 DNA: TGTGCCGCCAGGTACAGGGTCAATCAGCCCCAGCATTTT. Its protein product is CAARYRVNQPQHF. Drawing the rest from reference TRBV28 and TRBJ1-5, the complete variable domain is DVKVTQSSRYLVKRTGEKVFLECVQDMDHENMFWYRQDPGLGLRLIYFSYDVKMKEKGDIPEGYSVSREKKERFSLILESASTNQTSMYLCAARYRVNQPQHFGDGTRLSIL.

The chain links TRBV27 to TRBJ2-5, with D perhaps TRBD1 (6 bases). Trimming removed 5 bases at V and 1 base at J, with 14 bases between. Per the germline V gene, CDR1 is MNHEY and CDR2 is SMNVEV (reference sequence). The CDR3 consists of 15 residues. CDR3 protein: CASSGQRVSQETQYF. DNA of the CDR3: TGTGCCAGCAGTGGACAGCGTGTAAGCCAAGAGACCCAGTACTTC.

The genes are TRBV9 and TRBJ2-1; TRBD1 agrees at 7 bases. In germline, CDR1 is SGDLS, CDR2 YYNGEE. With V trimmed by 7 bases and J by 3 bases, 10 bases remained unmatched. The CDR3 is made up of 15 amino acids. The CDR3 reads CASGQGVTLYNEQFF. The CDR3 DNA reads as TGTGCCAGCGGGCAGGGGGTAACACTCTACAATGAGCAGTTCTTC. Filled out from reference TRBV9 and TRBJ2-1, the complete variable domain reads DSGVTQTPKHLITATGQRVTLRCSPRSGDLSVYWYQQSLDQGLQFLIQYYNGEERAKGNILERFSAQQFPDLHSELNLSSLELGDSALYFCASGQGVTLYNEQFFGPGTRLTVL.

The genes are TRBV7-2 and TRBJ1-3, with a tentative D call TRBD1 (5 bases). The CDR3 extends over 15 amino acids. Trimming took off 2 bases at V and 4 bases at J, with 12 bases between the two ends. Germline lookup yields CDR1 SGHTA and CDR2 FQGNSA. The CDR3 nucleotides are TGTGCCAGCAGCTTACAGGGTGGGGCAGGAAACACCATATATTTT. Its translation: CASSLQGGAGNTIYF.